The 17 T cell receptor beta chains presented below share a single source sample, sequenced in a study of OX40 agonist ivuxolimab in advanced cancers. The assay was immunoSEQ multiplex PCR, and TCRdb's table has in-frame clones only and misses some. The table lists over 85,000 clones, roughly nine tenths of them singletons. Sequencing was performed on CD4+ or CD8+ T cells sorted from blood, taken in a trial of the OX40 agonist ivuxolimab. These receptors originate from an adult with an advanced solid tumor such as melanoma, head and neck, liver or kidney cancer.

The gene calls are TRBV18 and TRBJ2-1; 13 bases are a match to TRBD2. Germline V gives CDR1 KGHSH, CDR2 LQKENI. This CDR3 comprises 15 residues. J gave up 8 bases and V 3 bases, and 4 bases lay outside the gene matches. DNA of the CDR3: TGTGCCAGCTCACCCGGACTAGCGGGAGCCCATGAGCAGTTCTTC. Translation gives CASSPGLAGAHEQFF.

The rearrangement links TRBV30 to TRBJ2-5; 9 bases fit TRBD2. Looked up from germline, CDR1 is GTSNPN and CDR2 is SVGIG (reference sequence). The CDR3 totals 14 residues. J lost 4 bases, V lost 3 bases, and 6 bases had no gene match. The CDR3 DNA follows: TGTGCCTGGAGCATAGGAGCGGGAGGAGAGACCCAGTACTTC. Translation gives CAWSIGAGGETQYF.

The count of this clone is one. This chain joins TRBV5-1 and TRBJ1-4; no definite D call. The CDR3 length is 14 residues. Germline loops: CDR1 SGHRS, CDR2 YFSETQ. V was cut by 4 bases and J by 0 bases, with 7 bases left in between. The CDR3 is CASSPRATNEKLFF. The DNA for the CDR3 is TGCGCCAGCAGCCCACGGGCAACTAATGAAAAACTGTTTTTT.

The CDR3 region has the DNA TGTGCCAGCAGTTACAGTAACAATCGGTACTTC. Translating it yields CASSYSNNRYF. The rearrangement joins TRBV6-6 to TRBJ2-7; D gene uncertain. V gave up 2 bases and J gave up 12 bases, with 11 bases separating them. Germline V lookup: CDR1 MNHNY, CDR2 SVGAGI (reference sequence). The CDR3 has 11 residues.

The chain carries TRBV10-3 and TRBJ1-3; 10 bases are shared with TRBD1. The J segment lost 3 bases and the V segment lost 6 bases, leaving 5 bases of the junction unmatched. There are 15 residues in the CDR3. Germline assignment: CDR1 ENHRY and CDR2 SYGVKD. The CDR3 nucleotides are TGTGCCATCAGACGACAGGGGGCGAATGGAAACACCATATATTTT. Its protein is CAIRRQGANGNTIYF.

The V call is TRBV10-3, the J call TRBJ2-1; 11 bases map to TRBD2. Germline V gives CDR1 ENHRY, CDR2 SYGVKD. Trimming at V came to 3 bases and at J to 9 bases, leaving 10 bases not matched to a gene. CDR3 size: 16 residues. The CDR3 protein is CAISEATSGIRSEQFF. CDR3 in DNA: TGTGCCATCAGTGAAGCGACTAGCGGGATAAGGAGTGAGCAGTTCTTC.

J is TRBJ2-1 and V is TRBV19, with a possible D match to TRBD1 (6 bases). Germline loops: CDR1 LNHDA, CDR2 SQIVND (reference sequence). CDR3 length: 15 residues. Trimming removed 0 bases from V and 7 bases from J, with 13 bases in between. CDR3 sequence (DNA): TGTGCCAGTAGTATAGATCGGCTAACAGGGAATGAGCAGTTCTTC. The encoded protein is CASSIDRLTGNEQFF.

The chain combines TRBV19 with TRBJ2-3; D unresolved. The CDR3 runs 14 residues. The germline V gene has CDR1 LNHDA and CDR2 SQIVND (reference sequence). V shed 1 base and J shed 2 bases, with 7 bases lying between them. The CDR3 here is CASSIGYYTDTQYF. The CDR3 DNA reads TGTGCCAGTAGTATAGGCTACTACACAGATACGCAGTATTTT.

The chain links TRBV15 to TRBJ1-5, with 8 bases aligning to TRBD1. This CDR3 has 15 residues. V lost 5 bases, J lost 7 bases, and 10 bases stayed unmatched. Germline assignment: CDR1 LNHNV and CDR2 YYDKDF (reference sequence). This chain's CDR3 is CATSPRGQGNQPQHF. CDR3 sequence (DNA): TGTGCCACCAGCCCCCGAGGACAGGGTAACCAGCCCCAGCATTTT. Variable domain in full (rest from reference TRBV15 and TRBJ1-5): DAMVIQNPRYQVTQFGKPVTLSCSQTLNHNVMYWYQQKSSQAPKLLFHYYDKDFNNEADTPDNFQSRRPNTSFCFLDIRSPGLGDTAMYLCATSPRGQGNQPQHFGDGTRLSIL.

This chain links TRBV30 with TRBJ2-1; 8 bases fit TRBD2. The length of the CDR3 is 17 residues. Unmatched junction bases numbered 10, after V lost 3 bases and J lost 0 bases. Germline V gene sequence: CDR1 GTSNPN, CDR2 SVGIG (reference sequence). The CDR3 sequence is CAWSPGLVSSSYNEQFF. CDR3 sequence (DNA): TGTGCCTGGAGCCCGGGACTAGTCTCTAGCTCCTACAATGAGCAGTTCTTC.

V is TRBV6-6 and J is TRBJ1-1; the D gene is possibly TRBD1 (5 bases). The CDR3 has 15 residues. Trimming pared 0 bases from V and 1 base from J, leaving 9 bases between. Looked up from germline, CDR1 is MNHNY and CDR2 is SVGAGI (reference sequence). This chain's CDR3 is CASSYSRDSNTEAFF. CDR3 sequence (DNA): TGTGCCAGCAGTTACTCCAGGGACTCGAACACTGAAGCTTTCTTT.

This rearrangement joins TRBV4-1 to TRBJ2-7; D tentatively fits TRBD1 or TRBD2 (5 bases each). CDR1 MGHRA and CDR2 YSYEKL come from the germline V gene. The V end lost 1 base, the J end lost 0 bases, and 16 bases lay between the germline ends. The CDR3 covers 17 residues. CDR3 loop: CASSQAWGTLSSYEQYF. The CDR3, as DNA: TGCGCCAGCAGCCAAGCGTGGGGGACGCTATCCTCCTACGAGCAGTACTTC.

This chain joins TRBV6-1 and TRBJ1-2, with no clear D. CDR1 is MNHNS, CDR2 SASEGT, per germline. Trimming took 8 bases from V and 8 from J, leaving 15 bases between them. The CDR3 runs to 12 residues. DNA of the CDR3: TGTGCCAGCCAACTTTCGTTAAGCGGCTACACCTTC. Amino acid sequence: CASQLSLSGYTF.

The V and J genes are TRBV27 and TRBJ1-6, with TRBD1 matching over 12 bases. Germline loops: CDR1 MNHEY, CDR2 SMNVEV (reference sequence). V gave up 6 bases and J gave up 0 bases; unmatched junction bases: 3. The CDR3 consists of 17 residues. The CDR3 DNA reads as TGTGCCAGCAGGGGACAGGGGGCGAGCTCCTATAATTCACCCCTCCACTTT. Translated, it gives CASRGQGASSYNSPLHF.

This chain joins TRBV6-1 and TRBJ2-7; 14 nucleotides line up with TRBD2. The CDR3 length is 14 residues. V gave up 6 bases and J gave up 4 bases; unmatched junction bases: 2. Germline CDR1 and CDR2: MNHNS and SASEGT. The CDR3 sequence: CASRRLAGGYEQYF. The CDR3 nucleotides are TGTGCCAGCAGGAGACTAGCGGGGGGGTACGAGCAGTACTTC.

The chain recombines TRBV7-9 with TRBJ2-1, with TRBD2 matching 7 bases. Looked up from germline, CDR1 is SEHNR and CDR2 is FQNEAQ (reference sequence). The CDR3 is made up of 16 amino acids. V was clipped by 5 bases and J by 0 bases; unmatched bases: 7. In DNA, the CDR3 is TGTGCCAGCAGCCCATTAAGCGGGATCTCCTACAATGAGCAGTTCTTC. Its translation: CASSPLSGISYNEQFF. The full variable domain, rest sourced from reference TRBV7-9 and TRBJ2-1, is DTGVSQNPRHKITKRGQNVTFRCDPISEHNRLYWYRQTLGQGPEFLTYFQNEAQLEKSRLLSDRFSAERPKGSFSTLEIQRTEQGDSAMYLCASSPLSGISYNEQFFGPGTRLTVL.

The genes are TRBV5-1 and TRBJ2-1, with 8 nucleotides matching TRBD2. Germline CDR1 is SGHRS and CDR2 is YFSETQ. This CDR3 has 14 residues. Unmatched junction bases numbered 7, after V lost 4 bases and J lost 7 bases. The DNA for the CDR3 is TGCGCCAGCAGCCAACTAGCGGAGTTAAATGAGCAGTTCTTC. Protein sequence: CASSQLAELNEQFF.